This T cell receptor (beta chain) was identified during a study of response to subunit inactivated influenza vaccine (dated by TCRdb to between 2017 and 2018). Broadly, across the study: The study used deep quantitative T cell receptor repertoire profiling to track responses to a trivalent subunit inactivated influenza vaccine.

Library creation used RT-PCR. Sequencer: Illumina HiSeq 2500. TCRdb applied fastp at Q25 and MiXCR to the public reads, then kept only in-frame beta chains. Each CDR3 protein gets just one entry, which takes the most common genes and DNA from the rows behind it. Here the sample has about 530,000 distinct CDR3 sequences; 12% occur a single time. Roughly 10% of the sample belongs to the ten largest clones. The CDR3 runs 12 amino acids, cysteine and phenylalanine included. Left in the record is the CDR3 DNA by itself, 36 bases read in frame from the first base. V is shortened by 1 base, J by 9 bases, and the region joining them spans 10 bases. From the germline V gene (reference sequence), CDR1 is DFQATT and CDR2 is SNEGSKA. Points the paper makes about the study in general: The authors proposed that each seasonal influenza vaccination may bring in only a limited number of new T cells.

For this clonotype: The specificity of this receptor is unknown. Per-nucleotide qualities are absent, and no much larger clonotype sits a single base away.

Sequenced here: PBMCs from blood, sampled on the day of vaccination. The clonotype originates from a man in his forties or fifties who received an inactivated influenza vaccine. Donor details come from another sample of the same person, matched by shared clones. The receptor chain draws on TRBV20-1 and TRBJ2-1, with the D segment identity uncertain. The bases are TGCAGTGCTAGAGGAGGAGTATTTGAGCAGTTCTTC. It translates as CSARGGVFEQFF.